The 16 T cell receptor beta chains presented below share a single source sample, sequenced in a study of cytomegalovirus exposure and HLA in healthy donors. Primers: 60 Vbeta forward and 13 Jbeta reverse. The repertoire was sequenced with immunoSEQ multiplex PCR; TCRdb's copy has only in-frame clones and lacks some. Of 150,000 to 200,000 clones in the sample, roughly 82% were seen once. Sample: PBMCs. All receptors derive from a man between 35 and 55 years old in good health and CMV-seronegative.

The gene calls are TRBV15 and TRBJ2-7, with D maybe TRBD2 (6 bases). The V gene lost 2 bases and the J gene lost 3 bases, with 11 bases spanning the gap. In germline, CDR1 is LNHNV, CDR2 YYDKDF (reference sequence). CDR3 length: 14 residues. As DNA, the CDR3 is TGTGCCACCAGCAGACCACGGGGGAACTACGAGCAGTACTTC. This codes for CATSRPRGNYEQYF. The complete variable domain, with remaining parts taken from reference TRBV15 and TRBJ2-7, reads DAMVIQNPRYQVTQFGKPVTLSCSQTLNHNVMYWYQQKSSQAPKLLFHYYDKDFNNEADTPDNFQSRRPNTSFCFLDIRSPGLGDTAMYLCATSRPRGNYEQYFGPGTRLTVT.

The chain is built from TRBV28 and TRBJ1-1; TRBD1 aligns across 8 bases. From germline, CDR1 is MDHEN and CDR2 SYDVKM. CDR3 length: 15 residues. The CDR3, as DNA: TGTGGGAGTCCGGGACAGGTGGCAATGAACACTGAAGCTTTCTTT. Protein sequence: CGSPGQVAMNTEAFF.

The gene calls are TRBV7-6 and TRBJ2-7, with a weak D call TRBD2 (6 bases). The CDR3 covers 15 residues. Germline V gene sequence: CDR1 SGHVS, CDR2 FNYEAQ. V dropped 5 bases and J dropped 5 bases, with 19 bases sitting between them. CDR3 bases: TGTGCCAGCAGCACTCAACCGGGACTGCGGGACGAGCAGTACTTC. Protein sequence: CASSTQPGLRDEQYF. Filled out from reference TRBV7-6 and TRBJ2-7, the complete variable domain reads GAGVSQSPRYKVTKRGQDVALRCDPISGHVSLYWYRQALGQGPEFLTYFNYEAQQDKSGLPNDRFSAERPEGSISTLTIQRTEQRDSAMYRCASSTQPGLRDEQYFGPGTRLTVT.

As concerns this clone: One end of the junction is discordant with germline, which a read error may explain. The V gene is TRBV7-9, the J gene TRBJ1-1, with D perhaps TRBD1 (5 bases). Germline V gene data show CDR1 as SEHNR and CDR2 as FQNEAQ (reference sequence). The CDR3 has 13 residues. The CDR3 coding sequence is TGTTCCAGCAGCCCTGCCCGGGGGACTGAAGCTTTCTTT. It is translated as CSSSPARGTEAFF.

V gene TRBV5-1 combines with J gene TRBJ2-7; 8 bases match TRBD1. CDR1 is SGHRS and CDR2 is YFSETQ in the germline V gene. The length of the CDR3 is 16 residues. The V segment lost 4 bases and the J segment 2 bases; nucleotides outside the gene matches: 11. In nucleotides, the CDR3 is TGCGCCAGCAGCCTGGAACACAGGGGGTCAACCTACGAGCAGTACTTC. Translating gives CASSLEHRGSTYEQYF.

The chain couples TRBV5-4 to TRBJ2-1; 10 positions agree with TRBD1. The CDR3 is made up of 15 amino acids. Germline trimming cut 3 bases from V and 9 bases from J; bases unmatched to any gene: 9. The germline V gene has CDR1 SGHNT and CDR2 YYREEE (reference sequence). The CDR3 here is CASSSPGTGEGEQFF. The CDR3 region has the DNA TGTGCCAGCAGCTCCCCCGGGACAGGGGAGGGTGAGCAGTTCTTC.

V usage is TRBV4-1 and J usage is TRBJ2-7; 8 nucleotides agree with TRBD2. Germline CDR1 reads MGHRA; CDR2 reads YSYEKL. After removal of 6 bases from V and 6 bases from J, the junction contained 10 bases not matched to a gene. The CDR3 sequence is 14 residues long. Here the CDR3 DNA reads TGCGCCAGCAGTCCAAGCGGGAGCCTCGCCGAGCAGTACTTC. It yields the protein CASSPSGSLAEQYF.

As regards this clone: This is likely a read error, given that the CDR3 carries no conserved phenylalanine or tryptophan at its end. The rearrangement links TRBV7-6 to TRBJ1-6; possible D gene TRBD1, 6 bases. The CDR3 consists of 13 residues. Germline CDR1 reads SGHVS; CDR2 reads FNYEAQ. V was clipped by 4 bases and J by 7 bases, with 8 bases between them. The CDR3 here is CASSSDRNSPLHL. The CDR3 coding sequence is TGTGCCAGCAGCTCCGACAGGAATTCACCCCTCCACCTT.

This clone was seen a single time. The J gene is TRBJ2-1, the V gene TRBV27; possibly TRBD2 for D (5 bases). The length of the CDR3 is 12 residues. CDR1 is MNHEY and CDR2 is SMNVEV in the germline V gene (reference sequence). V lost 2 bases to trimming and J lost 7 bases, with 6 bases between them. The CDR3 protein is CASSLRGNEQFF. The CDR3 DNA is TGTGCCAGCAGTTTACGAGGGAATGAGCAGTTCTTC.

This chain connects TRBV2 to TRBJ2-3, with 15 positions matching TRBD2. V trimming: 6 bases; J trimming: 4 bases; junction bases outside the gene matches: 8. Per the germline V gene, CDR1 is SNHLY and CDR2 is FYNNEI. This CDR3 region has 17 residues. The CDR3 DNA is TGTGCCAGCAGGAAGGGACTAGCGGGGGGCCGCGCAGATACGCAGTATTTT. This codes for CASRKGLAGGRADTQYF. Full variable domain (missing parts from reference TRBV2 and TRBJ2-3): EPEVTQTPSHQVTQMGQEVILRCVPISNHLYFYWYRQILGQKVEFLVSFYNNEISEKSEIFDDQFSVERPDGSNFTLKIRSTKLEDSAMYFCASRKGLAGGRADTQYFGPGTRLTVL.

This chain links TRBV27 with TRBJ1-2, with D possibly TRBD1 on 5 matching bases. CDR1 is MNHEY, CDR2 SMNVEV, per germline (reference sequence). Trimming shortened V by 3 bases and J by 4 bases, and 9 bases separated the two germline ends. CDR3 length equals 13 residues. CDR3 loop: CASSFQGTYGYTF. CDR3 DNA sequence: TGTGCCAGCAGTTTTCAGGGTACCTATGGCTACACCTTC.

In its sample, this clone was seen a few times. The genes are TRBV6-6 and TRBJ2-7; no clear D. V was trimmed by 1 base and J by 1 base, leaving 8 bases between them. Germline V CDR1 and CDR2: MNHNY, SVGAGI (reference sequence). The CDR3 totals 14 residues. This CDR3 is CASSYFARSYEQYF. CDR3 DNA sequence: TGTGCCAGCAGTTACTTCGCGCGGTCCTACGAGCAGTACTTC.

The chain has TRBV6-5 and TRBJ1-2; a possible D gene is TRBD1 (5 bases). Germline values: CDR1 MNHEY, CDR2 SVGAGI. The CDR3 has 15 amino acids. The V end was cut by 0 bases, the J end by 8 bases, with 16 bases between. The CDR3 DNA reads as TGTGCCAGCAGTTACTCGCCCCCAGGGAAGGGGGGCTACACCTTC. It is translated as CASSYSPPGKGGYTF.

This clone has just one count. The rearrangement uses TRBV9 and TRBJ2-2; 8 bases are shared with TRBD1. V shed 0 bases and J 4 bases; nucleotides not matched to a gene: 5. Germline-derived CDR1 and CDR2 are SGDLS and YYNGEE. The CDR3 runs 16 residues. CDR3: CASSVVGQGPTGELFF. The CDR3 nucleotides read TGTGCCAGCAGCGTAGTAGGACAGGGCCCCACCGGGGAGCTGTTTTTT.

This chain uses TRBV19 with TRBJ2-2; 9 positions match TRBD1. CDR1 and CDR2 (germline): LNHDA, SQIVND (reference sequence). The V gene end was trimmed by 8 bases and the J gene end by 6 bases; junction bases not matched to a gene: 10. The CDR3 is 15 residues long. The CDR3 is CASRGTGKYPGELFF. The CDR3 DNA is TGTGCCAGTCGCGGGACAGGGAAGTACCCCGGGGAGCTGTTTTTT.

The chain employs TRBV27 and TRBJ1-5; TRBD1 agrees at 11 bases. Per the germline V gene, CDR1 is MNHEY and CDR2 is SMNVEV (reference sequence). After removal of 5 bases from V and 7 bases from J, the junction contained 4 bases not matched to a gene. This CDR3 is built from 14 residues. The CDR3 loop is CASSLGTGGQPQHF. Written as DNA, the CDR3 is TGTGCCAGCAGTCTAGGGACAGGGGGACAGCCCCAGCATTTT.